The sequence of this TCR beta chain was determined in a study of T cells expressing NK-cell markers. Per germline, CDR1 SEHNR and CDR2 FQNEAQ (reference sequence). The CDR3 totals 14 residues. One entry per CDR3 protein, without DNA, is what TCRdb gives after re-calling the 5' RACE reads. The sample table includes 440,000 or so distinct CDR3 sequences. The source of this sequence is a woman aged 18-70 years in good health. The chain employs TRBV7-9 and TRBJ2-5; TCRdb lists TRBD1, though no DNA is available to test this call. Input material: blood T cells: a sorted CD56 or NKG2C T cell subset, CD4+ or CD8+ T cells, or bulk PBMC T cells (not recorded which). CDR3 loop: CASSFDRAQETQYF.